Here is one T cell receptor (beta chain) with its context. Its antigen is unidentified. These data come from a study of T cell repertoires and Cas9 in healthy adults. Study as a whole: SpCas9-reactive CD4 and CD8 T cells were characterized for potency, cytotoxicity and lineage. Study conclusions and caveats: In vitro, SpCas9-reactive Tregs were reported to curb effector T cell proliferation and function.

The assay was immunoSEQ multiplex PCR, and TCRdb's table has in-frame clones only and misses some. The repertoire has over 11,000 clones, nearly 90% of them found once; the top ten carry around 1.5%. V was pared by 8 bases and J by 4 bases, with 10 bases of the junction left unmatched. Per the germline V gene, CDR1 is MDHEN and CDR2 is SYDVKM. This CDR3 is 15 amino acids long. Source material: Tregs (CD4+, CD25+, CD127-, CD137-, CD154-) from PBMCs; culture status not recorded. This receptor was obtained from a human donor in good health. The chain uses TRBV28 and TRBJ1-2; the match to TRBD1 covers 10 bases. CDR3 in amino acids: CASRSHGTGVYGYTF. The CDR3 DNA follows: TGTGCCAGCCGCTCACATGGGACAGGGGTCTATGGCTACACCTTC.